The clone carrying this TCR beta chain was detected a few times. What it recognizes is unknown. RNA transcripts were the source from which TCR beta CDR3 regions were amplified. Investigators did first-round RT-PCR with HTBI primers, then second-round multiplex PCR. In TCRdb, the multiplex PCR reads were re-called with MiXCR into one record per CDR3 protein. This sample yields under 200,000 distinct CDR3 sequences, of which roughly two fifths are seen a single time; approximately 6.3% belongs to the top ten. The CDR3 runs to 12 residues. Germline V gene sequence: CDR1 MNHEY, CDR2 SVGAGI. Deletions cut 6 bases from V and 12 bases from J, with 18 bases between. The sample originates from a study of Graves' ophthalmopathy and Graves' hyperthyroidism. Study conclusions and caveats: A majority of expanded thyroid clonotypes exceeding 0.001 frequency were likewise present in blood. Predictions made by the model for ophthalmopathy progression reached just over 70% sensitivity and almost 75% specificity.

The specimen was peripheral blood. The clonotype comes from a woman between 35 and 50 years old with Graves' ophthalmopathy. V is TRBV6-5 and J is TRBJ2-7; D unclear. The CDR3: CASSPADELRYF. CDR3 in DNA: TGTGCCAGCAGCCCCGCCGACGAACTACGGTACTTC.